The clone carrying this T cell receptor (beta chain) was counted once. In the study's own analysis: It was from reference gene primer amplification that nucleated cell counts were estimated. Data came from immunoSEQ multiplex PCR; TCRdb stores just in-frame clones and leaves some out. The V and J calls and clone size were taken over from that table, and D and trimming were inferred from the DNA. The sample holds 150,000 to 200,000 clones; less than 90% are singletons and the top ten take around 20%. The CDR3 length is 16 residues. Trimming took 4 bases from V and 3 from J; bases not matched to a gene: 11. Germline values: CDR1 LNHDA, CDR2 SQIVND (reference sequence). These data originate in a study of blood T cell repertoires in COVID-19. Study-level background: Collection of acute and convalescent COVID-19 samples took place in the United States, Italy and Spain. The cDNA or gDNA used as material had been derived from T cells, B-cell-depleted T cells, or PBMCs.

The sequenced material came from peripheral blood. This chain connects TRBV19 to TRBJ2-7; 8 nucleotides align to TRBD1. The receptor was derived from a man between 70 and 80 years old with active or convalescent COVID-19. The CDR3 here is CASSTYPGTGDYEQYF. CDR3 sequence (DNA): TGTGCCAGTAGTACCTACCCCGGGACAGGAGACTACGAGCAGTACTTC.